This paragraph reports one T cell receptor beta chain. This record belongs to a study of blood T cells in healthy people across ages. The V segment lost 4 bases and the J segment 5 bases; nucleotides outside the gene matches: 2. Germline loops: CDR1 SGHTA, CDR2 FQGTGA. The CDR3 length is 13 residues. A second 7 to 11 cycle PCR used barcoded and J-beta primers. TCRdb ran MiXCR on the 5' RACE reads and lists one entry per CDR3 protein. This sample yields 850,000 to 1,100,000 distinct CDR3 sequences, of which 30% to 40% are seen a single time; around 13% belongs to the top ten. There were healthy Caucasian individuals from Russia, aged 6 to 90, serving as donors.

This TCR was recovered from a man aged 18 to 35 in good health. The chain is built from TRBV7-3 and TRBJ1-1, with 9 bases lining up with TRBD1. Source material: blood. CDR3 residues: CASSYGTGTEAFF. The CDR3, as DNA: TGTGCCAGCAGCTACGGGACAGGGACTGAAGCTTTCTTT.